This T cell receptor beta chain came from a study of metastatic and nonmetastatic thyroid tumors. Study-level background: Where malignant and benign thyroid patients were concerned, repertoires were compared across blood and tumor or nodule tissue.

This CDR3 has 14 amino acids. V lost 6 bases and J lost 1, with 9 bases in between. Germline V gene lookup returns CDR1 MNHNS and CDR2 SASEGT. With MiXCR, TCRdb reprocessed the PCR reads. Of about 24,000 clones listed, more than 20% were seen once; the top ten hold approximately 8%. Patients had received no treatment of any kind before thyroid surgery. The TCR originated in a female donor with papillary thyroid cancer or a benign thyroid nodule (not recorded which). Some clones in this sample may be carry-over from other donors' samples. Sequencing used blood. The chain combines TRBV6-1 with TRBJ1-4, with a possible D match to TRBD1 (5 bases). The CDR3 nucleotides are TGTGCCAGCAGAATACAGGTAACTAATGAAAAACTGTTTTTT. Amino acid sequence: CASRIQVTNEKLFF.